The source of this T cell receptor (beta chain) is a study of OX40 agonist ivuxolimab in advanced cancers. Study-wide results and limits: Among the lowest peripheral clonal expansion occurred in 0.1-3.0 mg/kg partial responders.

Using immunoSEQ multiplex PCR, the repertoire was profiled, and TCRdb retains in-frame clones only, with some absent. The data contain tens of thousands of clones, 70% to 90% of them seen just once; the ten biggest clones take up about 4%. Sampling times: baseline, cycle 4 day 1, cycle 7 day 1. Losses at the gene ends were 7 bases for V and 7 bases for J; bases not matched to a gene: 7. The CDR3 consists of 12 residues. In germline, CDR1 is SQVTM, CDR2 ANQGSEA. Note on this clone: Its antigen is not known.

The genes are TRBV29-1 and TRBJ2-1; 7 bases agree with TRBD1. Specimen: CD4+ or CD8+ T cells sorted from blood, collected in a trial of the OX40 agonist ivuxolimab. The receptor's source is an adult with an advanced solid tumor such as melanoma, head and neck, liver or kidney cancer. The CDR3 nucleotides are TGCAGCGAGCGGACAGGAGCTAATGAGCAGTTCTTC. Translated, it gives CSERTGANEQFF.